The clone carrying this TCR beta chain has a count of ten or more. Its antigen is currently unknown. CDR3 and TCR beta VDJ profiling relied on a genomic DNA template. TCRdb reprocessed the reads with MiXCR, giving one entry per CDR3 protein. The profile shows a few hundred thousand distinct CDR3 sequences, around 30% of them singletons. CDR3 length equals 13 residues. Germline values: CDR1 SGHTA, CDR2 FQGNSA. V was clipped by 6 bases and J by 12 bases, with 21 bases between them. The data are from a study of CD8+CD57+ T cells in acquired aplastic anemia. Study-level background: Recorded DNA amounts for sorted CD4+ and CD8+ cells had an average of approximately 3 ug.

Study findings and constraints: Patients and controls had CD8+ Simpson's diversity values that were not significantly distinct.

Patients selected for sequencing had displayed CD8+CD57+ cell expansion by flow cytometry. Every patient was diagnosed with severe acquired aplastic anemia. The specimen sequenced was sorted CD4+, CD8+, or CD8+CD57+ T cells (not recorded which) from PBMCs. The gene calls are TRBV7-2 and TRBJ2-7, with unresolved D. The receptor comes from a human donor with aplastic anemia. The CDR3 reads CASRNKKPWWVYF. The CDR3 coding sequence is TGTGCCAGCAGGAACAAGAAACCGTGGTGGGTGTACTTC.